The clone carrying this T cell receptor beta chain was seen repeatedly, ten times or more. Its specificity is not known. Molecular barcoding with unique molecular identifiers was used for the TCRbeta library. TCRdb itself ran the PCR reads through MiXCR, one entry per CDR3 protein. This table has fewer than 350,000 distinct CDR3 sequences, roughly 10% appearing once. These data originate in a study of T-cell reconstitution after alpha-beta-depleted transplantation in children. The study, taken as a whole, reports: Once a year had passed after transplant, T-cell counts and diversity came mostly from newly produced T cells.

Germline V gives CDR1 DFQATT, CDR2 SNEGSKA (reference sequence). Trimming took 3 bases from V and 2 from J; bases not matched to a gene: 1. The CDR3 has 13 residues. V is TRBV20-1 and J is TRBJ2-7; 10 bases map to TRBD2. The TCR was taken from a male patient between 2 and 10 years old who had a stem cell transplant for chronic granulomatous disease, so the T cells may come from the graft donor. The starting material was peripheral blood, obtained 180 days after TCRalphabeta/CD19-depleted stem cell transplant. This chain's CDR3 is CSARLAGAYEQYF. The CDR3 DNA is TGCAGTGCTAGGCTAGCGGGGGCCTACGAGCAGTACTTC.